The source of this T cell receptor (beta chain) is a study of T cells after yellow fever vaccination (dated by TCRdb to the late 2010s). About the study as a whole: The SMART-Seq v4 Ultra Low Input RNA kit was used to prepare libraries from fractions with low cell numbers. To follow T-cell clones before and after both primary and booster YFV17D yellow fever vaccination, bulk TCR alpha and beta repertoires underwent longitudinal sequencing. Two healthy male donors made up the cohort, one aged 18 to 30 years and the other aged 30 to 39 years. Bulk PBMC replicates and cell subsets were isolated from blood drawn at multiple timepoints before and after both primary and secondary immunization.

TCR cDNA was made using 5'RACE template switching, a step that added a universal primer site and unique molecular identifiers. Priming for cDNA synthesis came from both the TCR alpha and TCR beta constant segments. Two PCR steps were used to amplify libraries, with sample barcodes and sequencing adapters being added in the second step. Sequencing of libraries was performed on Illumina HiSeq 2500 (2x100 bp) or NovaSeq (2x150 bp). Turning to the authors' computational methods: Reads were demultiplexed and collapsed into UMI consensus sequences with MIGEC, and V(D)J alignment was performed with MiXCR. Using edgeR on replicate PBMC samples, clonotypes were called vaccine-responding if FDR was below 0.01 and the log2 fold change was above 5 up to day 15. CD4 or CD8 identity was assigned to each bulk clonotype according to whether the clonotype was present at higher abundance in the sequenced CD4 repertoire or the sequenced CD8 repertoire. TCRdb's own reprocessing of the public reads used fastp at Q25 and MiXCR and kept productive beta chains. A single entry per CDR3 protein holds the most common genes and DNA from its merged rows. TCRdb's processing, not the study's, gives the V and J calls here. This sample has 450,000 to 600,000 distinct CDR3 sequences in its table, and around an eighth of those were observed once. Around an eighth of the sample comes from the top ten.

CDR1 and CDR2 (DFQATT, SNEGSKA) derive from the germline V gene (reference sequence). Deletion took 5 bases off V and 4 bases off J, with a span of 17 bases between the germline ends. The CDR3 runs 15 amino acids, cysteine and phenylalanine included. CDR3 DNA only is kept here, 45 bases in frame from base 1. Per the publication, the treatment or condition label means: live attenuated yellow fever vaccine strain. At every blood-draw timepoint, two biological replicates of bulk PBMCs were collected. A standard Ficoll-Paque protocol was used to isolate PBMCs from peripheral blood. TriZol was used to extract RNA from bulk PBMCs, CD4 and CD8 fractions, and dextramer-positive and dextramer-negative fractions. Of note for this clonotype: The clone's antigen remains unknown. No much larger clone exists at a distance of one base, and base qualities are not known.

What the study reported, not specific to this receptor: Because only two donors were included in the study, the extent to which the findings can be generalized is limited. Computational filtering was required because FACS-sorted repertoires could contain abundant contaminating clonotypes from the bulk population. The secondary T-cell response was weaker than the primary response but faster, peaking on day 5 instead of day 15. Most clones expanded after primary vaccination were re-detected after the booster (almost 98% of CD4 and around 88% of CD8), suggesting broad memory maintenance. A small share of clonotypes was detected in both CD4 and CD8 compartments, with the overlap likely arising from convergent recombination.

Sequenced material: PBMCs, taken on the day of the yellow fever booster vaccination. The chain was built from TRBV20-1 and TRBJ2-2; the D gene is perhaps TRBD2, on 5 matching bases. The TCR originated in a man aged 30 to 39 who received the YFV17D yellow fever vaccine. The sequence in DNA is TGCAGTGCTCGATTGAGCGGTCGTAGCACCGGGGAGCTGTTTTTT. The resulting protein is CSARLSGRSTGELFF.